The 19 T cell receptor beta chains in this list originate from one sample, sequenced in a study of T cells after yellow fever vaccination. TCRdb processed the 5' RACE reads anew with MiXCR; each CDR3 protein has one entry. The profile shows 150,000 to 200,000 distinct CDR3 sequences, 9.5% to 11% of them singletons. This specimen was CD8+ T cells sorted from PBMCs, taken 15 days after the yellow fever booster vaccination. These receptor sequences come from a man aged 18 to 30 who received the YFV17D yellow fever vaccine.

This clonotype was picked up a small number of times. J is TRBJ2-1 and V is TRBV4-3; 7 bases match TRBD2. V dropped 0 bases and J dropped 0; count of bases not matched to a gene: 5. This CDR3 has 17 residues. Germline values: CDR1 LGHNA, CDR2 YSLEER. CDR3 sequence (DNA): TGCGCCAGCAGCCAAGAGGGGGGGAGGAGCTCCTACAATGAGCAGTTCTTC. Protein sequence: CASSQEGGRSSYNEQFF.

This clonotype was recorded a few times. The V call is TRBV12-3 or TRBV12-4, the J call TRBJ1-2; 10 bases map to TRBD1. J gave up 3 bases and V 2 bases, and 9 bases lay outside the gene matches. CDR3 length: 17 amino acids. The CDR3 loop is CASSLSDRGRGDYGYTF. The CDR3 DNA is TGTGCCAGCAGTTTATCAGACAGGGGGCGCGGGGACTATGGCTACACCTTC.

The chain employs TRBV12-3 or TRBV12-4 and TRBJ1-5, with a tentative D call TRBD1 (5 bases). This CDR3 has 14 amino acids. Trimming took off 2 bases at V and 9 bases at J, with 14 bases between the two ends. CDR3 protein: CASSLNPGSRPQHF. DNA of the CDR3: TGTGCCAGCAGTTTAAATCCAGGGAGCCGGCCCCAGCATTTT.

This chain joins TRBV20-1 and TRBJ2-1; possibly TRBD1 for D (6 bases). V lost 1 base to trimming and J lost 9 bases, with 10 bases between them. Germline CDR1 reads DFQATT; CDR2 reads SNEGSKA (reference sequence). CDR3 length: 12 amino acids. CDR3 region: CSARGQGFEQFF. DNA of the CDR3: TGCAGTGCTAGAGGGCAGGGGTTTGAGCAGTTCTTC.

V gene TRBV29-1 combines with J gene TRBJ2-5; possibly TRBD1 or TRBD2 for D (6 bases each). The CDR3 spans 14 residues. Germline V CDR1 and CDR2: SQVTM, ANQGSEA. The ends were cut back, 3 bases at V and 0 bases at J, with 11 bases in the middle. The CDR3 DNA sequence: TGCAGCGTTGAGCGAGGGGGGTACCAAGAGACCCAGTACTTC. Translating gives CSVERGGYQETQYF.

This chain connects TRBV7-9 to TRBJ2-2; 7 nucleotides line up with TRBD2. The CDR3 extends over 13 amino acids. The V and J ends lost 6 bases and 7 bases, in that order; junction bases with no gene match: 5. Germline V gene sequence: CDR1 SEHNR, CDR2 FQNEAQ (reference sequence). CDR3 protein: CASSTSAVGELFF. In DNA form, the CDR3 reads TGTGCCAGCAGTACTAGCGCCGTCGGGGAGCTGTTTTTT.

Only a few counts were recorded for this clonotype. This chain joins TRBV4-2 and TRBJ2-1; D might be TRBD2 (7 bases). The CDR3 totals 16 residues. The V and J ends lost 0 bases and 10 bases respectively, with 19 bases between them. CDR1 and CDR2 from the germline V gene are LGHNA and YNFKEQ. CDR3 loop: CASSQEGARGQGEQFF. The CDR3 nucleotides are TGTGCCAGCAGCCAAGAGGGGGCGCGGGGGCAAGGCGAGCAGTTCTTC.

The gene calls are TRBV6-6 and TRBJ2-7; 9 bases match TRBD1. The CDR3 has 16 amino acids. Germline values: CDR1 MNHNY, CDR2 SVGAGI (reference sequence). Losses at the gene ends were 6 bases for V and 0 bases for J; bases not matched to a gene: 9. CDR3 sequence: CASRPTGTGISYEQYF. CDR3 DNA sequence: TGTGCCAGCAGGCCGACCGGGACAGGGATCTCCTACGAGCAGTACTTC.

This clonotype has a handful of counts. J is TRBJ2-7 and V is TRBV20-1; D is ambiguous. CDR3 length: 14 amino acids. Trimming pared 5 bases from V and 0 bases from J, leaving 14 bases between. Germline assignment: CDR1 DFQATT and CDR2 SNEGSKA (reference sequence). DNA for the CDR3: TGCAGTGCTGGTGTGACTTCTAGCTCCTACGAGCAGTACGTC. As protein: CSAGVTSSSYEQYV.

The rearrangement joins TRBV29-1 to TRBJ2-7; D call uncertain. This CDR3 is 11 amino acids long. The V gene's germline CDR1 is SQVTM and CDR2 ANQGSEA. The V end was cut by 5 bases, the J end by 3 bases, with 8 bases between. CDR3 loop: CSVSTDYEQYF. The CDR3 DNA reads as TGCAGCGTTTCAACGGACTACGAGCAGTACTTC.

The V gene is TRBV11-2, the J gene TRBJ2-1; unclear D gene. V gave up 1 base and J gave up 8 bases, with 15 bases separating them. Germline CDR1 SGHAT, CDR2 FQNNGV. The CDR3 covers 15 residues. The CDR3 sequence is CASSLGSYSGDEQFF. DNA for the CDR3: TGTGCCAGCAGCTTAGGGAGCTATTCTGGTGATGAGCAGTTCTTC.

This chain uses TRBV29-1 with TRBJ2-3; 9 nucleotides agree with TRBD2. From germline, CDR1 is SQVTM and CDR2 ANQGSEA. V lost 3 bases and J lost 2; bases outside the gene matches: 3. This CDR3 has 14 residues. Written as DNA, the CDR3 is TGCAGCGTTGACCAGCGGGGGGACACAGATACGCAGTATTTT. This encodes CSVDQRGDTDTQYF.

The chain links TRBV6-5 to TRBJ2-2; the D is unclear. The CDR3 runs to 15 residues. V lost 0 bases, J lost 5 bases, and 10 bases lay in between. Germline values: CDR1 MNHEY, CDR2 SVGAGI. This CDR3 reads CASSYSPGETGELFF. CDR3 bases: TGTGCCAGCAGTTACTCCCCCGGCGAGACCGGGGAGCTGTTTTTT.

This clonotype was found a few times. The rearrangement joins TRBV9 to TRBJ2-7; either TRBD1 or TRBD2 may fit D (5 bases each). V dropped 2 bases and J dropped 2 bases, with 8 bases sitting between them. Germline CDR1 reads SGDLS; CDR2 reads YYNGEE. The CDR3 contains 13 residues. For the CDR3, the DNA is TGTGCCAGCAGCGTGGGGGTGACCTACGAGCAGTACTTC. Its protein is CASSVGVTYEQYF.

This clonotype was seen a few times. The chain combines TRBV6-5 with TRBJ1-2, with a possible D match to TRBD1 (6 bases). Trimming cost V 5 bases and J 6 bases, with 13 bases left between them. The germline gives CDR1 MNHEY, CDR2 SVGAGI. The CDR3 consists of 13 residues. In DNA form, the CDR3 reads TGTGCCAGCAGTCAACAGGGCTGGGATGGCTACACCTTC. Its protein is CASSQQGWDGYTF.

The J gene is TRBJ2-2, the V gene TRBV25-1, with 15 nucleotides matching TRBD2. The trim removed 2 bases at V and 6 bases at J, leaving 7 bases unmatched. CDR3 length equals 18 residues. Germline CDR1 reads MGHDK; CDR2 reads SYGVNS. CDR3 in amino acids: CASSEGLAGGRVSGELFF. CDR3 bases: TGTGCCAGCAGTGAAGGACTAGCGGGGGGGCGTGTGTCCGGGGAGCTGTTTTTT.

The chain combines TRBV4-3 with TRBJ2-3, with 14 bases identical to TRBD2. The V and J ends lost 3 bases and 4 bases, in that order; junction bases with no gene match: 12. Per the germline V gene, CDR1 is LGHNA and CDR2 is YSLEER. The CDR3 is made up of 19 amino acids. The CDR3 DNA follows: TGCGCCAGCAGCCACTCCTCGGGACTAGCGGGGGCCCCCCCAGATACGCAGTATTTT. Its protein is CASSHSSGLAGAPPDTQYF.

This clonotype turned up a few times. This sequence joins TRBV27 and TRBJ2-6; D gene ambiguous. Germline V gene data show CDR1 as MNHEY and CDR2 as SMNVEV (reference sequence). V was pared by 5 bases and J by 4 bases, with 9 bases between. The CDR3 is 14 amino acids. Here the CDR3 reads CASSAGFGANVLTF. The DNA of the CDR3 is TGTGCCAGCAGTGCAGGCTTCGGGGCCAACGTCCTGACTTTC.

Details on this clonotype: One end of the junction varies from germline; a read error may be responsible. V and J are TRBV7-9 and TRBJ2-3, with 7 bases fitting TRBD1. The CDR3 extends over 10 amino acids. The germline V gene has CDR1 SEHNR and CDR2 FQNEAQ (reference sequence). CDR3 coding DNA: TGTGCCAGCAGCTCAGACGGGACAGTCTTT. Protein: CASSSDGTVF.